This T cell receptor beta chain stems from a study of vaccination and CD4 T cells after COVID-19. In the study overall: Convalescent donors totaled six males and four females, including two who were Hispanic.

Once obtained from cultured CD4+ T cells, the DNA was sequenced using the Oncomine TCR Beta short-read assay. TCRdb reprocessed the PCR reads with MiXCR, giving one entry per CDR3 protein. The sample holds about 11,000 distinct CDR3 sequences, roughly 58% seen once. Documented treatment: approximately 11-day PBMC culture with coronavirus spike peptide pools or control peptides (ViraFEST assay). This clonotype has only a few counts. The antigen is not known. This sequence was found in a human donor who had recovered from COVID-19. Sequenced sample: CD4+ T cells from blood, cultured in vitro.

The CDR3 region is CASSLSSGRETQYF. The CDR3 DNA follows: TGTGCCAGCAGCTTATCTAGCGGGAGGGAGACCCAGTACTTC. This sequence joins TRBV7-2 and TRBJ2-5; TRBD2 aligns across 11 bases. Germline values: CDR1 SGHTA, CDR2 FQGNSA. V shed 2 bases, J shed 5 bases, and the junction held 1 base outside the gene matches. This CDR3 has 14 residues.